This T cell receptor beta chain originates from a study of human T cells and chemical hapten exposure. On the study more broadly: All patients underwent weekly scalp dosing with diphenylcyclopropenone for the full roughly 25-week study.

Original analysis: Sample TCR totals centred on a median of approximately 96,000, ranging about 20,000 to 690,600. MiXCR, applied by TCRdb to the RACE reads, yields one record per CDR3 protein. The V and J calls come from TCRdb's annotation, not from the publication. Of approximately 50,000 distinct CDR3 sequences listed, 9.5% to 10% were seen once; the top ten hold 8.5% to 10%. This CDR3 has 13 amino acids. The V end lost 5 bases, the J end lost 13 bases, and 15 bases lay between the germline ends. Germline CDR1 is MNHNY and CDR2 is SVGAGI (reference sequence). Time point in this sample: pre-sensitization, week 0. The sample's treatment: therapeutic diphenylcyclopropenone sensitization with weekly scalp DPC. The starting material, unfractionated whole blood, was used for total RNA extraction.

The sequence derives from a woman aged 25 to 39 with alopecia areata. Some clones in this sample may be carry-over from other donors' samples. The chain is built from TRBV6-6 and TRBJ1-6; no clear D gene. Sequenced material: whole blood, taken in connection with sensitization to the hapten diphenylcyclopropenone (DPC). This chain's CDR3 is CASSPDRESPLHF. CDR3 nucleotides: TGTGCCAGCAGTCCCGACCGGGAAAGTCCCCTCCACTTT.